This is a list of T cell receptor beta chains from one sample in a study of OX40 agonist ivuxolimab in advanced cancers. Sequencing was performed with immunoSEQ multiplex PCR; in TCRdb, only in-frame clones are kept and a portion is missing. This sample has some 10,000 clones, with 76% found just once. This material consisted of CD4+ or CD8+ T cells sorted from blood, taken in a trial of the OX40 agonist ivuxolimab. The source of these receptors is an adult with an advanced solid tumor such as melanoma, head and neck, liver or kidney cancer. CDR3s include the opening cysteine and the closing phenylalanine or tryptophan. D genes are given only for firm matches. Size is omitted from some rows. Given values are once, few, many or a class for expanded clones.

d_gene	abundance	v_gene	j_gene	CDR3aa	CDR3nt
.	.	TRBV7-9	TRBJ1-1	CASSIHNTEAFF	TGTGCCAGCAGCATACATAACACTGAAGCTTTCTTT
TRBD2	once	TRBV9	TRBJ2-3	CASSSWGGYTDTQYF	TGTGCCAGCAGCTCATGGGGGGGGTACACAGATACGCAGTATTTT
.	.	TRBV28	TRBJ2-2	CASSTPREATGELFF	TGTGCCAGCAGTACCCCCAGGGAGGCGACCGGGGAGCTGTTTTTT
.	few	TRBV19	TRBJ1-5	CASSMGSYSNQPQHF	TGTGCCAGTAGTATGGGCAGCTATAGCAATCAGCCCCAGCATTTT
.	.	TRBV15	TRBJ1-5	CATSREGNHQPQHF	TGTGCCACCAGCAGAGAGGGCAATCATCAGCCCCAGCATTTT
TRBD1	.	TRBV18	TRBJ1-5	CASSPDRGVNQPQHF	TGTGCCAGCTCACCTGACAGGGGCGTCAATCAGCCCCAGCATTTT
TRBD1	.	TRBV28	TRBJ1-1	CASSFVSQGETEAFF	TGTGCCAGCAGTTTTGTGTCTCAGGGGGAGACTGAAGCTTTCTTT
.	.	TRBV7-9	TRBJ1-2	CASSPTEDYGYTF	TGTGCCAGCAGCCCGACAGAAGACTATGGCTACACCTTC
TRBD2	few	TRBV27	TRBJ2-1	CACGRGGQFF	TGTGCCTGCGGGCGGGGGGGGCAGTTCTTC
TRBD2	.	TRBV11-2	TRBJ2-3	CASSFPLERGVGTDTQYF	TGTGCCAGCAGCTTCCCCTTGGAGCGGGGGGTAGGGACAGATACGCAGTATTTT
TRBD2	.	TRBV13	TRBJ2-5	CASSSGLAGEETQYF	TGTGCCAGCAGCTCGGGACTAGCGGGGGAAGAGACCCAGTACTTC
.	.	TRBV28	TRBJ1-3	CASSLGFSGNTIYF	TGTGCCAGCAGTTTAGGGTTCTCTGGAAACACCATATATTTT
.	.	TRBV27	TRBJ1-2	CASSHPGGPNYTF	TGTGCCAGCAGTCACCCGGGAGGGCCCAACTACACCTTC
.	.	TRBV11-3	TRBJ2-4	CASSARTENIQYF	TGTGCCAGCAGCGCACGGACAGAAAACATTCAGTACTTC
.	.	TRBV4-3	TRBJ2-7	CASSQGHNYEQYF	TGCGCCAGCAGCCAAGGGCACAACTACGAGCAGTACTTC
.	.	TRBV19	TRBJ2-7	CASSIREGEQYF	TGTGCCAGTAGTATAAGGGAAGGGGAGCAGTACTTC
.	.	TRBV11-3	TRBJ1-1	CASSLGGRQYTEAFF	TGTGCCAGCAGCTTAGGGGGACGACAGTACACTGAAGCTTTCTTT
.	once	TRBV10-3	TRBJ2-3	CAISESAGSPDTQYF	TGTGCCATCAGTGAGTCGGCGGGTTCCCCAGATACGCAGTATTTT
TRBD2	.	TRBV7-3	TRBJ2-1	CASSPRPAGDYNEQFF	TGTGCCAGCAGCCCCCGCCCAGCGGGGGATTACAATGAGCAGTTCTTC
.	medium-sized	TRBV4-1	TRBJ2-1	CASSQEPGNPYNEQFF	TGCGCCAGCAGCCAAGAGCCGGGCAACCCCTACAATGAGCAGTTCTTC
.	few	TRBV5-6	TRBJ1-1	CASSSTWTEAFF	TGTGCCAGCAGCTCAACGTGGACTGAAGCTTTCTTT
TRBD2	.	TRBV4-1	TRBJ2-5	CASSPSGLADPSPQETQYF	TGCGCCAGCAGCCCCTCGGGACTAGCGGACCCGAGCCCCCAAGAGACCCAGTACTTC
.	few	TRBV5-8	TRBJ2-1	CASSLTVKKSSYNEQFF	TGTGCCAGCAGCTTAACAGTCAAAAAGAGCTCCTACAATGAGCAGTTCTTC
.	.	TRBV4-1	TRBJ1-1	CASSQELPGAMNTEAFF	TGCGCCAGCAGCCAAGAATTGCCCGGGGCGATGAACACTGAAGCTTTCTTT
.	.	TRBV6-1	TRBJ2-6	CASSELTSGANVLTF	TGTGCCAGCAGTGAACTAACCTCTGGGGCCAACGTCCTGACTTTC
.	.	TRBV11-2	TRBJ2-4	CASSINWGEGIQYF	TGTGCCAGCAGCATCAATTGGGGCGAGGGCATTCAGTACTTC
.	.	TRBV9	TRBJ2-7	CASSVGAAATHEQYF	TGTGCCAGCAGCGTAGGGGCAGCGGCCACCCACGAGCAGTACTTC
TRBD2	medium-sized	TRBV7-9	TRBJ2-7	CASSPIAGGYEQYF	TGTGCCAGCAGCCCAATAGCGGGCGGCTACGAGCAGTACTTC
.	.	TRBV11-1	TRBJ2-7	CASSGGGEQYF	TGTGCCAGCAGCGGAGGGGGCGAGCAGTACTTC